Presented here are 24 T cell receptor beta chains from one specimen sequenced in a study of blood T cell repertoires in COVID-19. Sequenced by immunoSEQ multiplex PCR; TCRdb stores in-frame clones only, minus some. The sample holds fewer than 45,000 clones; over 80% are singletons and the top ten take 4% to 6%. The sample consisted of peripheral blood. These receptors came from a man aged 45-65 years with active COVID-19.

In this sample, this clone turned up once. The chain has TRBV7-2 and TRBJ2-3; 14 nucleotides align to TRBD2. Per germline, CDR1 SGHTA and CDR2 FQGNSA. Trimming removed 2 bases from V and 2 bases from J; junction bases left unmatched: 3. The CDR3 length is 17 residues. The CDR3 DNA follows: TGTGCCAGCAGCTTAAGGACTAGCGGGGGGCCCACAGATACGCAGTATTTT. Protein sequence: CASSLRTSGGPTDTQYF.

The CDR3 DNA is TGTGCCAGTAGTTGGGACAGTACCTACGAGCAGTACTTC. Translating it yields CASSWDSTYEQYF. The chain carries TRBV19 and TRBJ2-7; 7 nucleotides line up with TRBD1. The CDR3 is made up of 13 amino acids. Trimming at V came to 5 bases and at J to 2 bases, leaving 3 bases not matched to a gene. Germline CDR1 and CDR2: LNHDA and SQIVND (reference sequence).

The V gene is TRBV5-1, the J gene TRBJ2-3; 11 bases map to TRBD1. V shed 4 bases, J shed 9 bases, and the junction held 13 bases outside the gene matches. Germline lookup yields CDR1 SGHRS and CDR2 YFSETQ. The CDR3 contains 16 residues. The CDR3 loop reads CASSAGQGARLETQYF. In DNA form, the CDR3 reads TGCGCCAGCAGCGCAGGACAGGGGGCGAGGTTGGAAACGCAGTATTTT.

The J gene is TRBJ1-4, the V gene TRBV28; D is unresolved. Trimming shortened V by 6 bases and J by 0 bases, and 11 bases separated the two germline ends. Germline lookup yields CDR1 MDHEN and CDR2 SYDVKM. CDR3 length equals 15 residues. CDR3 in amino acids: CASRANSATNEKLFF. CDR3 nucleotides: TGTGCCAGCAGGGCTAACAGTGCAACTAATGAAAAACTGTTTTTT.

The rearrangement links TRBV19 to TRBJ1-1; TRBD1 might be the D (6 bases). The CDR3 consists of 12 residues. From germline, CDR1 is LNHDA and CDR2 SQIVND (reference sequence). Trimming removed 5 bases from V and 5 bases from J, with 9 bases in between. The CDR3 here is CASSGQRTEAFF. DNA of the CDR3: TGTGCCAGTAGTGGACAGAGGACTGAAGCTTTCTTT.

The genes are TRBV5-1 and TRBJ2-7; D perhaps matches TRBD2 (5 bases). The CDR3 loop spans 17 amino acids. Germline V lookup: CDR1 SGHRS, CDR2 YFSETQ. With 0 bases removed from V and 0 bases from J, the gap between germline ends came to 16 bases. CDR3 sequence reads: CASSLAPLGVVSYEQYF. As DNA, the CDR3 is TGCGCCAGCAGCTTGGCTCCCCTCGGGGTGGTCTCCTACGAGCAGTACTTC.

The chain links TRBV27 to TRBJ1-4; D is possibly TRBD1 (6 bases). Per the germline V gene, CDR1 is MNHEY and CDR2 is SMNVEV (reference sequence). This CDR3 spans 15 amino acids. Trimming pared 5 bases from V and 0 bases from J, leaving 10 bases between. The CDR3 is CASSGYRATNEKLFF. CDR3 nucleotide sequence: TGTGCCAGCAGTGGATACAGGGCAACTAATGAAAAACTGTTTTTT.

The CDR3 here is CASSLSFRDEQYF. CDR3 coding DNA: TGTGCCAGCAGCTTATCTTTCAGGGACGAGCAGTACTTC. The chain employs TRBV7-9 and TRBJ2-7, with a tentative D call TRBD1 (5 bases). The germline gives CDR1 SEHNR, CDR2 FQNEAQ (reference sequence). The CDR3 sequence is 13 residues long. Trimming removed 2 bases from V and 5 bases from J, with 10 bases in between.

The J gene is TRBJ1-2, the V gene TRBV29-1; 7 bases align to TRBD1. The CDR3 totals 13 residues. Germline V gene sequence: CDR1 SQVTM, CDR2 ANQGSEA. The CDR3 DNA follows: TGCAGTTCACTCGACAGGGTTAACTATGGCTACACCTTC. Amino acid sequence: CSSLDRVNYGYTF.

This clone was detected only once. The V gene is TRBV21-1, the J gene TRBJ1-5; the table's D call of TRBD1 was not tested on the DNA. TRBV21-1 is shown as a pseudogene. The CDR3 loop spans 16 amino acids. The CDR3 bases are TGTGCCAGCAGCAAACCCGGGACAGGGTTATTACAGCCCCAGCATTTT. It yields the protein CASSKPGTGLLQPQHF.

The chain links TRBV5-8 to TRBJ2-7; TRBD1 might be the D (6 bases). The length of the CDR3 is 15 residues. V was clipped by 6 bases and J by 3 bases, with 19 bases between them. In germline, CDR1 is SGHTS, CDR2 YDEGEE. The chain's CDR3 is CASITSSRGGYEQYF. The CDR3 DNA is TGTGCCAGCATTACCTCCTCCCGAGGGGGCTACGAGCAGTACTTC.

V gene TRBV5-6 combines with J gene TRBJ2-7; D gene unclear. CDR3 length equals 14 residues. Germline V gene lookup returns CDR1 SGHDT and CDR2 YYEEEE. Trimming took 0 bases from V and 3 from J, leaving 10 bases between them. CDR3: CASSLGPLDYEQYF. The CDR3 coding sequence is TGTGCCAGCAGCTTGGGTCCCTTAGACTACGAGCAGTACTTC.

This chain connects TRBV5-4 to TRBJ1-5; D possibly corresponds to TRBD1 (5 bases). Germline CDR1 reads SGHNT; CDR2 reads YYREEE (reference sequence). The CDR3 is 15 amino acids. V was pared by 5 bases and J by 3 bases, with 15 bases between. The CDR3 sequence is CASSRGWGSNQPQHF. Written as DNA, the CDR3 is TGTGCCAGCAGTCGGGGGTGGGGTTCCAATCAGCCCCAGCATTTT.

This chain connects TRBV6-6 to TRBJ2-5; TRBD2 aligns across 13 bases. The J segment lost 4 bases and the V segment lost 8 bases, leaving 7 bases of the junction unmatched. Germline V gene data show CDR1 as MNHNY and CDR2 as SVGAGI (reference sequence). This CDR3 is built from 15 residues. DNA of the CDR3: TGTGCCAGCTGGACTAGCGGGGGAGTTGGAGAGACCCAGTACTTC. Protein sequence: CASWTSGGVGETQYF.

This chain uses TRBV6-5 with TRBJ2-7; D may be TRBD1 (5 bases). The germline V gene encodes CDR1 MNHEY and CDR2 SVGAGI. The CDR3 is 14 residues long. V lost 8 bases and J 2 bases, leaving 16 bases between the germline ends. The CDR3 region is CASSPRPGPYEQYF. DNA of the CDR3: TGTGCCAGCTCCCCCCGGCCAGGGCCCTACGAGCAGTACTTC.

The genes are TRBV24-1 and TRBJ2-3, with 10 nucleotides matching TRBD2. V shed 10 bases and J 4 bases; nucleotides not matched to a gene: 7. The CDR3 spans 14 residues. Germline-derived CDR1 and CDR2 are KGHDR and SFDVKD. The CDR3 region is CATEDSGGPDTQYF. The DNA for the CDR3 is TGTGCCACGGAGGATAGCGGGGGGCCAGATACGCAGTATTTT.

J is TRBJ2-7 and V is TRBV6-1; perhaps TRBD1 as D (6 bases). CDR3 length: 16 residues. Germline CDR1 and CDR2: MNHNS and SASEGT. Trimming took 2 bases from V and 5 from J, leaving 19 bases between them. The CDR3 protein is CASSEKRLQGIHEQYF. In DNA, the CDR3 is TGTGCCAGCAGTGAAAAGCGGTTACAGGGAATCCACGAGCAGTACTTC.

CDR3 amino acids: CASSAGRTEAFF. The CDR3 bases are TGTGCCAGCAGCGCGGGAAGGACTGAAGCTTTCTTT. The genes are TRBV7-8 and TRBJ1-1; D remains unclear. Trimming stripped 5 bases from V and 5 bases from J, with 9 bases between. Germline loops: CDR1 SGHVS, CDR2 FQNEAQ. CDR3 length: 12 residues.

The chain uses TRBV5-4 and TRBJ2-7; D might be TRBD1 (6 bases). Looked up from germline, CDR1 is SGHNT and CDR2 is YYREEE (reference sequence). V was pared by 4 bases and J by 3 bases, with 14 bases between. This CDR3 contains 14 residues. CDR3 bases: TGTGCCAGCAGCACTCGGACAGCTAACTACGAGCAGTACTTC. It encodes CASSTRTANYEQYF. Using reference TRBV5-4 and TRBJ2-7 for the parts outside the CDR3, the full variable domain is ETGVTQSPTHLIKTRGQQVTLRCSSQSGHNTVSWYQQALGQGPQFIFQYYREEENGRGNFPPRFSGLQFPNYSSELNVNALELDDSALYLCASSTRTANYEQYFGPGTRLTVT.

The chain uses TRBV6-2 or TRBV6-3 and TRBJ2-5, with a tentative D call TRBD1 (6 bases). The CDR3 has 15 residues. Trimming removed 0 bases at V and 4 bases at J, with 12 bases between. Germline CDR1 and CDR2: MNHEY and SVGEGT. In nucleotides, the CDR3 is TGTGCCAGCAGTTACTCGAACAGGGTAGCAGAGACCCAGTACTTC. Its protein product is CASSYSNRVAETQYF.

The gene calls are TRBV7-9 and TRBJ2-7, with 7 bases matching TRBD1. The CDR3 covers 11 residues. Germline V lookup: CDR1 SEHNR, CDR2 FQNEAQ (reference sequence). V lost 6 bases and J lost 5; bases outside the gene matches: 1. In DNA form, the CDR3 reads TGTGCCAGCAGTCAGGGGGACGAGCAGTACTTC. Its translation: CASSQGDEQYF.

The sample holds one count of this clone. This chain links TRBV18 with TRBJ2-6, with 11 nucleotides matching TRBD1. With V trimmed by 4 bases and J by 1 base, 3 bases remained unmatched. This CDR3 contains 17 residues. In germline, CDR1 is KGHSH, CDR2 LQKENI. CDR3 sequence (DNA): TGTGCCAGCTCACTTGGACAGGGGGCTTCTGGGGCCAACGTCCTGACTTTC. Amino acids: CASSLGQGASGANVLTF.

The chain employs TRBV4-1 and TRBJ1-5; D ambiguous. Trimming cost V 0 bases and J 0 bases, with 9 bases left between them. This CDR3 region has 16 residues. Germline V gives CDR1 MGHRA, CDR2 YSYEKL. CDR3 sequence: CASSQDVQNSNQPQHF. The CDR3 region has the DNA TGCGCCAGCAGCCAAGATGTACAGAATAGCAATCAGCCCCAGCATTTT.

The genes are TRBV3-1 (or the pseudogene TRBV3-2) and TRBJ1-1, with 7 bases fitting TRBD1. In germline, CDR1 is LGHDT, CDR2 YNNKEL (reference sequence). The length of the CDR3 is 16 residues. J gave up 5 bases and V 1 base, and 10 bases lay outside the gene matches. The CDR3 DNA follows: TGTGCCAGCAGCCAAGTTGGGGCAGGGGGTGGGACTGAAGCTTTCTTT. Amino acid sequence: CASSQVGAGGGTEAFF.